The 26 T cell receptor beta chains reported below all come from one sample, sequenced in a study of Ad26.COV2.S vaccination and SARS-CoV-2 variants. Treatment: some 19 received Ad26.COV2.S at low or high dose, single or two shots; 5 received placebo; per-sample allocation not given. Day 63 after the first injection of vaccine or placebo was the sampling time. Clones were sequenced by immunoSEQ multiplex PCR, and TCRdb holds only the in-frame ones, with some missing. The sample consists of some 500,000 clones, roughly nine tenths of them appearing once. Specimen: peripheral blood, collected in a trial of Ad26.COV2.S vaccine versus placebo. The receptors here all came from a person aged 18-60 years who received the Ad26.COV2.S COVID-19 vaccine or a placebo.

Only a few counts were recorded for this clone. The rearrangement links TRBV28 to TRBJ2-3; possibly TRBD1 for D (5 bases). V gave up 6 bases and J gave up 2 bases, with 15 bases separating them. Germline lookup yields CDR1 MDHEN and CDR2 SYDVKM. The CDR3 contains 15 residues. The CDR3 region has the DNA TGTGCCAGCAGCCCGACGCCGACAGACACAGATACGCAGTATTTT. Its translation: CASSPTPTDTDTQYF.

The chain couples TRBV28 to TRBJ2-3, with 11 positions matching TRBD2. CDR3 length equals 19 residues. Trimming took 2 bases from V and 0 from J; bases not matched to a gene: 10. Germline V lookup: CDR1 MDHEN, CDR2 SYDVKM. CDR3 DNA: TGTGCCAGCAGTTTACTACGACTAGCGGGGCGTCTCAGCACAGATACGCAGTATTTT. It is translated as CASSLLRLAGRLSTDTQYF.

The V call is TRBV4-1, the J call TRBJ2-3, with D unresolved. V lost 4 bases to trimming and J lost 0 bases, with 11 bases between them. This CDR3 is built from 15 residues. Germline loops: CDR1 MGHRA, CDR2 YSYEKL. In DNA form, the CDR3 reads TGCGCCAGCAGCCCCAATTCGAGAAGCACAGATACGCAGTATTTT. It is translated as CASSPNSRSTDTQYF.

The chain joins TRBV4-2 to TRBJ1-2; the D gene is possibly TRBD1 (5 bases). Trimming took off 5 bases at V and 8 bases at J, with 12 bases between the two ends. The germline CDR1 and CDR2 sequences are LGHNA and YNFKEQ. The CDR3 is 12 residues long. The CDR3 nucleotides read TGTGCCAGCAGCATGTCTGGGGGGGGCTACACCTTC. It encodes CASSMSGGGYTF.

The chain joins TRBV5-6 to TRBJ1-6, with 8 bases that match TRBD1. The germline gives CDR1 SGHDT, CDR2 YYEEEE. V lost 2 bases to trimming and J lost 9 bases; unmatched junction nucleotides: 10. The CDR3 has 16 amino acids. The CDR3 DNA sequence: TGTGCCAGCAGCTTTCGACAGGGGTCTTTGAGTTCACCCCTCCACTTT. Residues: CASSFRQGSLSSPLHF.

The chain combines TRBV5-1 with TRBJ1-2; the D gene is possibly TRBD1 (5 bases). Germline CDR1 SGHRS, CDR2 YFSETQ. The CDR3 has 12 amino acids. V lost 4 bases, J lost 8 bases, and 12 bases lay in between. The CDR3 sequence: CASSPGQGGYTF. The CDR3 DNA is TGCGCCAGCAGCCCCGGACAAGGCGGCTACACCTTC.

V is TRBV6-5 and J is TRBJ2-1; 12 bases map to TRBD2. In germline, CDR1 is MNHEY, CDR2 SVGAGI. The J segment lost 15 bases and the V segment lost 6 bases, leaving 12 bases of the junction unmatched. This CDR3 is built from 14 residues. The chain's CDR3 is CASRARLAGASAFF. The DNA for the CDR3 is TGTGCCAGCAGGGCGCGACTAGCGGGAGCTTCGGCGTTCTTC.

The chain has TRBV4-1 and TRBJ1-3, with D tentatively TRBD1 (6 bases). CDR1 is MGHRA, CDR2 YSYEKL, per germline. The V end lost 1 base, the J end lost 8 bases, and 15 bases lay between the germline ends. This CDR3 comprises 15 residues. The CDR3 spells CASSQGGGIGDTIYF. In DNA, the CDR3 is TGCGCCAGCAGCCAAGGAGGGGGAATCGGGGACACCATATATTTT.

This chain connects TRBV13 to TRBJ2-5; D is tentatively TRBD1 or TRBD2 (5 bases each). V was shortened by 4 bases and J by 4 bases, with 13 bases between the two germline ends. The CDR3 has 14 residues. Germline V lookup: CDR1 PRHDT, CDR2 FYEKMQ (reference sequence). As DNA, the CDR3 is TGTGCCAGCAGCTGGGGACCCGATAGAGAGACCCAGTACTTC. This sequence encodes CASSWGPDRETQYF.

Only one count was recorded for this clone. V gene TRBV2 combines with J gene TRBJ1-3; 9 nucleotides line up with TRBD1. V was pared by 7 bases and J by 0 bases, with 4 bases of the junction left unmatched. There are 15 residues in the CDR3. The V gene's germline CDR1 is SNHLY and CDR2 FYNNEI. The CDR3 is CASNQQGASGNTIYF. The CDR3 nucleotides read TGTGCCAGCAACCAACAGGGGGCCTCTGGAAACACCATATATTTT.

V is TRBV2 and J is TRBJ2-1; 8 positions agree with TRBD1. CDR3 length equals 14 residues. CDR1 and CDR2 (germline): SNHLY, FYNNEI. Germline trimming cut 5 bases from V and 6 bases from J; bases unmatched to any gene: 6. The DNA for the CDR3 is TGTGCCAGCAGTCAAGACAGGGGAAGCAATGAGCAGTTCTTC. Its translation: CASSQDRGSNEQFF. The complete variable domain, with remaining parts taken from reference TRBV2 and TRBJ2-1, reads EPEVTQTPSHQVTQMGQEVILRCVPISNHLYFYWYRQILGQKVEFLVSFYNNEISEKSEIFDDQFSVERPDGSNFTLKIRSTKLEDSAMYFCASSQDRGSNEQFFGPGTRLTVL.

The chain combines TRBV3-1 (or the pseudogene TRBV3-2) with TRBJ2-2, with TRBD1 as a possible D gene (5 bases). Per germline, CDR1 LGHDT and CDR2 YNNKEL (reference sequence). The V gene lost 1 base and the J gene lost 7 bases, with 10 bases spanning the gap. The CDR3 runs to 14 residues. CDR3 sequence reads: CASSQVLGDGELFF. The CDR3 region has the DNA TGTGCCAGCAGCCAAGTCTTAGGGGACGGGGAGCTGTTTTTT.

The chain employs TRBV6-5 and TRBJ2-5; TRBD2 agrees at 8 bases. V gave up 4 bases and J gave up 5 bases; unmatched junction bases: 9. CDR3 size: 15 residues. Germline V gene sequence: CDR1 MNHEY, CDR2 SVGAGI. This chain's CDR3 is CASSSGGTEEETQYF. The CDR3, as DNA: TGTGCCAGCAGTTCGGGGGGGACGGAGGAGGAGACCCAGTACTTC.

This clone was seen a single time. This chain uses TRBV7-9 with TRBJ2-5; 10 bases line up with TRBD1. With V trimmed by 0 bases and J by 6 bases, 13 bases remained unmatched. The CDR3 consists of 18 residues. From germline, CDR1 is SEHNR and CDR2 FQNEAQ (reference sequence). The DNA for the CDR3 is TGTGCCAGCAGCTTAGCAGGTGTTGGGACAGGGGTGAGCAAGACCCAGTACTTC. Protein product: CASSLAGVGTGVSKTQYF.

The V and J genes are TRBV7-9 and TRBJ1-1; D is uncertain. Trimming cost V 5 bases and J 4 bases, with 23 bases left between them. Germline CDR1 reads SEHNR; CDR2 reads FQNEAQ (reference sequence). The CDR3 contains 17 residues. The CDR3 nucleotides read TGTGCCAGCAGCGCCCGGTGGGGTGTGGGGATGGGCACTGAAGCTTTCTTT. This codes for CASSARWGVGMGTEAFF.

This chain connects TRBV4-1 to TRBJ1-1; D not certain. This CDR3 comprises 14 residues. Germline CDR1 and CDR2: MGHRA and YSYEKL. V was shortened by 5 bases and J by 3 bases, with 13 bases between the two germline ends. The DNA of the CDR3 is TGCGCCAGCAGCTTCCAGGATAAGTACACTGAAGCTTTCTTT. Translation: CASSFQDKYTEAFF.

The gene calls are TRBV27 and TRBJ2-7; D unclear. Germline-derived CDR1 and CDR2 are MNHEY and SMNVEV (reference sequence). V lost 8 bases to trimming and J lost 2 bases, with 13 bases between them. This CDR3 has 13 residues. CDR3 nucleotide sequence: TGTGCCAGCTCCGGTCACGAGACCTACGAGCAGTACTTC. Amino acids: CASSGHETYEQYF.

The chain joins TRBV28 to TRBJ2-5, with 7 bases identical to TRBD2. The CDR3 has 15 amino acids. Germline V gives CDR1 MDHEN, CDR2 SYDVKM. Trimming removed 5 bases from V and 1 base from J; junction bases left unmatched: 7. In DNA, the CDR3 is TGTGCCAGCAGTGGGGGGGTAGCGGCCCAAGAGACCCAGTACTTC. Encoded protein: CASSGGVAAQETQYF.

The chain couples TRBV5-1 to TRBJ1-1; 8 positions agree with TRBD1. With 4 bases clipped from V and 4 bases from J, the junction kept 6 bases outside the gene matches. CDR3 size: 14 residues. Germline V gene lookup returns CDR1 SGHRS and CDR2 YFSETQ. In nucleotides, the CDR3 is TGCGCCAGCAGCCGAACCACAGGGGGCACTGAAGCTTTCTTT. Protein product: CASSRTTGGTEAFF. Full variable domain (missing parts from reference TRBV5-1 and TRBJ1-1): KAGVTQTPRYLIKTRGQQVTLSCSPISGHRSVSWYQQTPGQGLQFLFEYFSETQRNKGNFPGRFSGRQFSNSRSEMNVSTLELGDSALYLCASSRTTGGTEAFFGQGTRLTVV.

V usage is TRBV5-1 and J usage is TRBJ1-2; D remains unclear. This CDR3 comprises 17 residues. Germline-derived CDR1 and CDR2 are SGHRS and YFSETQ. The V end lost 0 bases, the J end lost 5 bases, and 20 bases lay between the germline ends. CDR3 amino acids: CASSLVAGELGRYGYTF. The CDR3 DNA reads as TGCGCCAGCAGCTTGGTAGCCGGGGAACTCGGCCGATATGGCTACACCTTC.

The CDR3 DNA is TGTGCCAGCAGCTTAGCGGAGGCTTGGTACCAAGAGACCCAGTACTTC. Encoded protein: CASSLAEAWYQETQYF. The V and J genes are TRBV7-8 and TRBJ2-5, with D maybe TRBD2 (5 bases). CDR3 length: 16 residues. The germline gives CDR1 SGHVS, CDR2 FQNEAQ. V lost 0 bases to trimming and J lost 0 bases, with 11 bases between them. The entire variable domain, with the rest obtained from reference TRBV7-8 and TRBJ2-5, is as follows: GAGVSQSPRYKVAKRGQDVALRCDPISGHVSLFWYQQALGQGPEFLTYFQNEAQLDKSGLPSDRFFAERPEGSVSTLKIQRTQQEDSAVYLCASSLAEAWYQETQYFGPGTRLLVL.

V and J are TRBV7-9 and TRBJ1-4; 7 bases map to TRBD1. CDR3 length: 17 residues. After removal of 5 bases from V and 8 bases from J, the junction contained 17 bases not matched to a gene. CDR1 and CDR2 (germline): SEHNR, FQNEAQ (reference sequence). In DNA form, the CDR3 reads TGTGCCAGCAGCCTCTCGATGACAGGGAGGCCAGGGGAAAAACTGTTTTTT. This sequence encodes CASSLSMTGRPGEKLFF.

The chain combines TRBV12-3 or TRBV12-4 with TRBJ2-7, with D hard to call. Trimming pared 3 bases from V and 3 bases from J, leaving 6 bases between. The CDR3 totals 12 residues. The CDR3 coding sequence is TGTGCCAGCAGTTTTTTGGGCTACGAGCAGTACTTC. Translating gives CASSFLGYEQYF.

J is TRBJ2-1 and V is TRBV28, with D perhaps TRBD2 (5 bases). V dropped 5 bases and J dropped 12 bases, with 14 bases sitting between them. Germline assignment: CDR1 MDHEN and CDR2 SYDVKM. CDR3 length equals 12 residues. Here the CDR3 reads CASSAQPEGQFF. The CDR3 bases are TGTGCCAGCAGTGCACAACCCGAGGGGCAGTTCTTC.

The chain uses TRBV6-2 or TRBV6-3 and TRBJ2-1; 11 bases agree with TRBD2. Germline loops: CDR1 MNHEY, CDR2 SVGEGT. This CDR3 has 21 residues. V trimming: 0 bases; J trimming: 4 bases; junction bases outside the gene matches: 17. The CDR3 bases are TGTGCCAGCAGTTACTCGAGGTCGGGGACTAGCGGCGAGGGGCTTTACAATGAGCAGTTCTTC. Translation gives CASSYSRSGTSGEGLYNEQFF.

The chain uses TRBV4-3 and TRBJ1-2; D gene uncertain. CDR3 length: 13 residues. Germline V gene lookup returns CDR1 LGHNA and CDR2 YSLEER. V was pared by 1 base and J by 7 bases, with 10 bases between. The CDR3 region is CASSQVWSSGYTF. DNA of the CDR3: TGCGCCAGCAGCCAAGTATGGAGTTCTGGCTACACCTTC.